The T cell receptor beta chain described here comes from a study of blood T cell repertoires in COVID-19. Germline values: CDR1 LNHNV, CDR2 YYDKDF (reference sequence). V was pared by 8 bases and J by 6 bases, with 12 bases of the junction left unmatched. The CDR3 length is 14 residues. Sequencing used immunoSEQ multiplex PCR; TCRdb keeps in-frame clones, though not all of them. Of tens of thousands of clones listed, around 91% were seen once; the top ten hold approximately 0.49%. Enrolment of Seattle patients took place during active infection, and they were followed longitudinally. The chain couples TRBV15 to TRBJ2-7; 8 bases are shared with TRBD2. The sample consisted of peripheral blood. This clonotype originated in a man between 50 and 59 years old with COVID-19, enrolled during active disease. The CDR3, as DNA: TGTGCCACCTCACGGGGGGGGCCTTACGTCGAGCAGTACTTC. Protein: CATSRGGPYVEQYF.